Only a few counts were recorded for the clone carrying this T cell receptor beta chain. The data were obtained in a study of blood T cells in healthy people across ages. Germline CDR1 reads MNHNS; CDR2 reads SASEGT. V lost 6 bases to trimming and J lost 0 bases; unmatched junction nucleotides: 6. The CDR3 contains 17 residues. PCR was performed a second time for about 7 to 11 cycles using a sample-barcoded 5' primer and a J-beta primer mix. MiXCR, run by TCRdb on the 5' RACE reads, gives a single entry per CDR3 protein. The table lists about 570,000 distinct CDR3 sequences, roughly a quarter of them singletons. These same records also appear under a second study, on T cells of mothers and their children.

The rearrangement links TRBV6-1 to TRBJ2-6, with 9 bases that match TRBD1. The receptor was derived from a boy aged 2-15 years in good health. The source material was blood. The CDR3 here is CASRRGTGNSGANVLTF. In DNA, the CDR3 is TGTGCCAGCAGGAGGGGGACAGGGAACTCTGGGGCCAACGTCCTGACTTTC.